These 32 T cell receptor beta chains were sequenced from one sample in a study of naive and memory T cell subsets. Study-level points and caveats: Naive repertoires, especially CD8, held a few larger clonotypes, possibly memory cells re-expressing CD45RA.

No antigens are known for them. Two oligonucleotides, mixed equimolar, formed the beta constant-region primer covering TRBC1 and TRBC2. The ligated cDNA underwent four PCR rounds using SP2 and nested alpha and beta constant-region primers. TCRdb reanalysed the UMI-ligation and nested PCR reads using MiXCR and keeps one entry per CDR3 protein. The sample records over 130,000 distinct CDR3 sequences, approximately 20% being singletons. Sequencing used naive CD8+ T cells from blood. These receptor sequences come from a human donor in good health.

The genes are TRBV5-1 and TRBJ1-1, with D perhaps TRBD1 (5 bases). Germline V gene data show CDR1 as SGHRS and CDR2 as YFSETQ. V was cut by 7 bases and J by 1 base, with 20 bases left in between. This CDR3 is 16 amino acids long. DNA of the CDR3: TGCGCCAGCCCACGGAGGGGCCCCTTTCCGAACACTGAAGCTTTCTTT. It translates to CASPRRGPFPNTEAFF.

Many counts were recorded for this clonotype. The chain couples TRBV2 to TRBJ2-1, with 11 bases that match TRBD2. The CDR3 contains 16 residues. CDR1 SNHLY and CDR2 FYNNEI come from the germline V gene. After removal of 7 bases from V and 5 bases from J, the junction contained 10 bases not matched to a gene. Here the CDR3 reads CASKFQTSGVNNEQFF. CDR3 DNA: TGTGCCAGCAAATTTCAGACTAGCGGGGTGAACAATGAGCAGTTCTTC.

This clonotype was counted only a few times. This chain joins TRBV7-9 and TRBJ2-7; TRBD1 or TRBD2 may be the D gene (5 bases each). From germline, CDR1 is SEHNR and CDR2 FQNEAQ (reference sequence). This CDR3 has 16 residues. Trimming pared 6 bases from V and 4 bases from J, leaving 22 bases between. CDR3 region: CASSSLPGTTIYEQYF. The DNA of the CDR3 is TGTGCCAGCAGTTCTCTCCCCGGGACCACGATTTACGAGCAGTACTTC.

The V and J genes are TRBV28 and TRBJ1-2; TRBD1 is a possible D gene (6 bases). The V end lost 7 bases, the J end lost 4 bases, and 13 bases lay between the germline ends. Germline V CDR1 and CDR2: MDHEN, SYDVKM. CDR3 length equals 13 residues. The CDR3 loop is CASTGEWSYGYTF. Here the CDR3 DNA reads TGTGCCAGCACAGGGGAGTGGAGCTATGGCTACACCTTC.

J is TRBJ2-1 and V is TRBV3-1, with D possibly TRBD2 on 5 matching bases. The germline gives CDR1 LGHDT, CDR2 YNNKEL (reference sequence). The CDR3 consists of 15 residues. The V gene lost 1 base and the J gene lost 0 bases, with 7 bases spanning the gap. CDR3 protein: CASSQVAGSYNEQFF. The CDR3 coding sequence is TGTGCCAGCAGCCAAGTCGCGGGCTCCTACAATGAGCAGTTCTTC.

The V and J genes are TRBV6-5 and TRBJ1-2; D possibly corresponds to TRBD1 (6 bases). The CDR3 has 14 residues. CDR1 MNHEY and CDR2 SVGAGI come from the germline V gene. Trimming removed 2 bases at V and 4 bases at J, with 11 bases between. The CDR3 nucleotides read TGTGCCAGCAGTTACGAACAGGGATCCTATGGCTACACCTTC. This sequence encodes CASSYEQGSYGYTF.

The chain has TRBV4-1 and TRBJ1-5; D might be TRBD1 (5 bases). The CDR3 is 15 residues long. CDR1 MGHRA and CDR2 YSYEKL come from the germline V gene. The ends were cut back, 0 bases at V and 1 base at J, with 7 bases in the middle. CDR3 sequence (DNA): TGCGCCAGCAGCCAAGACCAGGGAAGCAATCAGCCCCAGCATTTT. As protein: CASSQDQGSNQPQHF.

This chain links TRBV29-1 with TRBJ1-1; no clear D. V was cut by 1 base and J by 5 bases, with 8 bases left in between. The CDR3 is made up of 12 amino acids. Germline V gene sequence: CDR1 SQVTM, CDR2 ANQGSEA. The CDR3 loop reads CSVEGVGTEAFF. The CDR3 region has the DNA TGCAGCGTTGAAGGGGTAGGGACTGAAGCTTTCTTT.

The chain's CDR3 is CASSLGSTGAYEQYF. CDR3 nucleotides: TGTGCCAGCAGCTTAGGGTCCACGGGAGCCTACGAGCAGTACTTC. J is TRBJ2-7 and V is TRBV7-8, with a possible D match to TRBD2 (6 bases). The V and J ends lost 1 base and 2 bases respectively, with 12 bases between them. This CDR3 has 15 amino acids. Germline lookup yields CDR1 SGHVS and CDR2 FQNEAQ.

This clonotype appeared a few times. The DNA of the CDR3 is TGTGCCAGTAGTCCCAGCAGATACGAGCAGTACTTC. Translated, it gives CASSPSRYEQYF. This chain connects TRBV19 to TRBJ2-7; D gene unclear. Germline loops: CDR1 LNHDA, CDR2 SQIVND (reference sequence). This CDR3 is built from 12 residues. The germline V and J ends were trimmed by 5 bases and 4 bases, with 9 bases remaining between them.

This clonotype was observed a handful of times. The chain has TRBV6-2 or TRBV6-3 and TRBJ2-5; 8 bases line up with TRBD1. There are 15 residues in the CDR3. The J segment lost 5 bases and the V segment lost 6 bases, leaving 11 bases of the junction unmatched. Germline lookup yields CDR1 MNHEY and CDR2 SVGEGT. CDR3 sequence reads: CASSGQGGPGETQYF. The CDR3 DNA is TGTGCCAGCAGCGGACAGGGCGGCCCCGGGGAGACCCAGTACTTC.

This clonotype has more than one count but fewer than ten. The chain links TRBV6-2 or TRBV6-3 to TRBJ1-6, with TRBD1 matching 8 bases. The CDR3 has 14 amino acids. Looked up from germline, CDR1 is MNHEY and CDR2 is SVGEGT. V was clipped by 7 bases and J by 6 bases; unmatched bases: 5. This CDR3 is CASTRTGLNSPLHF. The CDR3 bases are TGTGCCAGCACCCGGACAGGGCTTAATTCACCCCTCCACTTT.

The V and J genes are TRBV12-5 and TRBJ2-5; TRBD1 matches at 7 bases. CDR3 size: 15 residues. The J segment lost 5 bases and the V segment lost 6 bases, leaving 12 bases of the junction unmatched. Per the germline V gene, CDR1 is LGHNT and CDR2 is FRNRAP. The CDR3 here is CASGPGQTGGETQYF. The CDR3 region has the DNA TGTGCTAGTGGCCCGGGACAGACCGGCGGGGAGACCCAGTACTTC.

This clonotype occurred a few times. The V call is TRBV12-5, the J call TRBJ2-2, with 11 bases matching TRBD2. The CDR3 runs to 16 residues. CDR1 is LGHNT and CDR2 is FRNRAP in the germline V gene. The J segment lost 2 bases and the V segment lost 5 bases, leaving 4 bases of the junction unmatched. The CDR3 sequence is CASGGGTSGNTGELFF. CDR3 coding DNA: TGTGCTAGTGGTGGGGGGACTAGCGGAAACACCGGGGAGCTGTTTTTT.

The chain carries TRBV5-1 and TRBJ1-1; the D is unclear. The CDR3 loop spans 15 amino acids. The germline CDR1 and CDR2 sequences are SGHRS and YFSETQ. The V gene lost 4 bases and the J gene lost 3 bases, with 16 bases spanning the gap. The CDR3, as DNA: TGCGCCAGCAGCCTCCAAACAAGGGAGGACACTGAAGCTTTCTTT. Amino acid sequence: CASSLQTREDTEAFF.

This clonotype was recorded at least ten times. The chain is built from TRBV6-5 and TRBJ2-7, with TRBD2 matching over 7 bases. This CDR3 comprises 16 residues. Germline V CDR1 and CDR2: MNHEY, SVGAGI. J gave up 3 bases and V 4 bases, and 12 bases lay outside the gene matches. In DNA, the CDR3 is TGTGCCAGCAGTTCATCCGGGACTACACCCTACTACGAGCAGTACTTC. Protein: CASSSSGTTPYYEQYF.

The table lists this clonotype with a few counts. This chain joins TRBV19 and TRBJ2-1; 10 nucleotides match TRBD2. The germline V gene has CDR1 LNHDA and CDR2 SQIVND (reference sequence). The V segment lost 10 bases and the J segment 7 bases; nucleotides outside the gene matches: 7. The CDR3 consists of 13 residues. CDR3 amino acids: CATQAGGPNEQFF. The CDR3 coding sequence is TGTGCCACTCAAGCGGGAGGGCCGAATGAGCAGTTCTTC. The full variable domain, completed using reference TRBV19 and TRBJ2-1, is DGGITQSPKYLFRKEGQNVTLSCEQNLNHDAMYWYRQDPGQGLRLIYYSQIVNDFQKGDIAEGYSVSREKKESFPLTVTSAQKNPTAFYLCATQAGGPNEQFFGPGTRLTVL.

The chain employs TRBV28 and TRBJ1-6; 7 nucleotides align to TRBD1. The CDR3 spans 15 residues. The germline V gene encodes CDR1 MDHEN and CDR2 SYDVKM. V gave up 6 bases and J gave up 4 bases; unmatched junction bases: 6. The CDR3: CASSPDREYNSPLHF. DNA of the CDR3: TGTGCCAGCAGCCCTGACAGGGAATATAATTCACCCCTCCACTTT.

The rearrangement joins TRBV27 to TRBJ1-2, with D possibly being TRBD1 (6 bases). Looked up from germline, CDR1 is MNHEY and CDR2 is SMNVEV (reference sequence). The CDR3 spans 14 residues. The germline V and J ends were trimmed by 3 bases and 8 bases, with 16 bases remaining between them. The CDR3 is CASSFSVPGAGYTF. The CDR3 DNA follows: TGTGCCAGCAGTTTCTCAGTTCCAGGGGCCGGCTACACCTTC.

This clonotype was seen only a few times. This rearrangement joins TRBV3-1 to TRBJ2-7; D not resolved. This CDR3 contains 13 residues. CDR1 is LGHDT, CDR2 YNNKEL, per germline (reference sequence). Trimming left V 1 base short and J 6 bases short, with 10 bases between. CDR3 bases: TGTGCCAGCAGCCAAGTTTCGTGGAGCGAGCAGTACTTC. Translating gives CASSQVSWSEQYF.

This clonotype was seen a few times. The rearrangement links TRBV29-1 to TRBJ2-1; TRBD2 matches 7 bases. The J segment lost 10 bases and the V segment lost 0 bases, leaving 9 bases of the junction unmatched. This CDR3 is built from 14 residues. The germline CDR1 and CDR2 sequences are SQVTM and ANQGSEA. The CDR3 nucleotides read TGCAGCGTTGAAGATCAGATGACCGGGGGGGAGCAGTTCTTC. Translating it yields CSVEDQMTGGEQFF.

The V gene is TRBV27, the J gene TRBJ2-2; D remains ambiguous. CDR1 and CDR2 from the germline V gene are MNHEY and SMNVEV (reference sequence). Trimming took off 8 bases at V and 9 bases at J, with 13 bases between the two ends. The CDR3 is 12 residues long. CDR3 residues: CASREGFRELFF. The DNA of the CDR3 is TGTGCCAGCCGAGAAGGGTTTAGGGAGCTGTTTTTT.

This clonotype was found many times. The chain employs TRBV3-1 and TRBJ2-1; tentative D call: TRBD1 (5 bases). Trimming took 1 base from V and 4 from J, leaving 11 bases between them. CDR3 length equals 15 residues. Germline assignment: CDR1 LGHDT and CDR2 YNNKEL (reference sequence). The CDR3 region is CASSQVGDGYNEQFF. CDR3 nucleotides: TGTGCCAGCAGCCAAGTAGGGGATGGGTACAATGAGCAGTTCTTC.

The genes are TRBV20-1 and TRBJ2-2, with unresolved D. The CDR3 runs 13 residues. Germline lookup yields CDR1 DFQATT and CDR2 SNEGSKA (reference sequence). Between the trimmed V and J ends, which lost 6 bases and 2 bases, there was a span of 10 bases. The CDR3 DNA sequence: TGCAGTGCCCGAACAACAAACACCGGGGAGCTGTTTTTT. Its translation: CSARTTNTGELFF.

This chain joins TRBV5-6 and TRBJ2-3; D may correspond to TRBD1 or TRBD2 (5 bases each). Germline lookup yields CDR1 SGHDT and CDR2 YYEEEE. The germline V and J ends were trimmed by 4 bases and 1 base, with 10 bases remaining between them. The CDR3 spans 14 residues. The CDR3 DNA reads as TGTGCCAGCAGCAGGGGACCGCGCACAGATACGCAGTATTTT. Its protein is CASSRGPRTDTQYF.

This clonotype was recorded a few times. This rearrangement joins TRBV29-1 to TRBJ1-5, with D hard to call. This CDR3 comprises 16 residues. Deletions cut 7 bases from V and 0 bases from J, with 19 bases between. Per germline, CDR1 SQVTM and CDR2 ANQGSEA. The CDR3 DNA reads TGCAGCGCCGTAAAAGCCCGCCGGGGTAGCAATCAGCCCCAGCATTTT. Protein sequence: CSAVKARRGSNQPQHF.

The V call is TRBV7-6, the J call TRBJ2-7; TRBD1 aligns across 7 bases. This CDR3 has 15 residues. V was clipped by 5 bases and J by 0 bases; unmatched bases: 7. Germline V gene data show CDR1 as SGHVS and CDR2 as FNYEAQ. As DNA, the CDR3 is TGTGCCAGCAGCGGGCCGGGACAGAGCTCCTACGAGCAGTACTTC. Protein sequence: CASSGPGQSSYEQYF. The entire variable domain, with the rest obtained from reference TRBV7-6 and TRBJ2-7, is as follows: GAGVSQSPRYKVTKRGQDVALRCDPISGHVSLYWYRQALGQGPEFLTYFNYEAQQDKSGLPNDRFSAERPEGSISTLTIQRTEQRDSAMYRCASSGPGQSSYEQYFGPGTRLTVT.

This clonotype was detected only a few times. This CDR3 is CASSSSVATYEQYF. As DNA, the CDR3 is TGTGCCAGCAGCTCCTCCGTGGCGACGTACGAGCAGTACTTC. The chain carries TRBV7-2 and TRBJ2-7; D remains ambiguous. Trimming took 4 bases from V and 4 from J, leaving 14 bases between them. Germline assignment: CDR1 SGHTA and CDR2 FQGNSA. The CDR3 runs to 14 residues.

The CDR3 sequence: CASSLGTLYGYTF. The CDR3 coding sequence is TGTGCCAGCAGCTTGGGGACACTCTATGGCTACACCTTC. This sequence joins TRBV11-2 and TRBJ1-2; D is possibly TRBD1 (6 bases). CDR3 length equals 13 residues. Trimming removed 3 bases at V and 4 bases at J, with 9 bases between. Germline lookup yields CDR1 SGHAT and CDR2 FQNNGV.

This chain joins TRBV9 and TRBJ2-7; no reliable D call. The CDR3 extends over 16 amino acids. Trimming stripped 4 bases from V and 1 base from J, with 18 bases between. Germline V gene lookup returns CDR1 SGDLS and CDR2 YYNGEE. CDR3 protein: CASSRHGIPRSYEQYF. In DNA form, the CDR3 reads TGTGCCAGCAGCCGACATGGAATCCCGCGTTCCTACGAGCAGTACTTC.

The chain employs TRBV12-5 and TRBJ2-7; unclear D gene. This CDR3 has 15 residues. Germline V gives CDR1 LGHNT, CDR2 FRNRAP. The ends were cut back, 5 bases at V and 2 bases at J, with 16 bases in the middle. The CDR3 loop reads CASGTAATSPYEQYF. In nucleotides, the CDR3 is TGTGCTAGTGGTACGGCCGCGACGTCGCCCTACGAGCAGTACTTC.

The V call is TRBV3-1, the J call TRBJ2-1; D is uncertain. CDR1 LGHDT and CDR2 YNNKEL come from the germline V gene (reference sequence). Trimming shortened V by 0 bases and J by 2 bases, and 17 bases separated the two germline ends. The CDR3 contains 18 residues. For the CDR3, the DNA is TGTGCCAGCAGCCAAGATGGTCTAGTCTTCGGTCCCTACAATGAGCAGTTCTTC. It specifies CASSQDGLVFGPYNEQFF.